This T cell receptor beta chain was observed in a study of OX40 agonist ivuxolimab in advanced cancers. Whole-study context: Patients were given ivuxolimab, an antibody that agonizes OX40 (CD134). Every 2 weeks, ivuxolimab was infused into the patients intravenously at between 0.01 and 10 mg/kg. Patients enrolled in dose escalation were diagnosed with hepatocellular carcinoma, melanoma, renal cell or head and neck cancer. Two cutaneous melanoma patients and one hepatocellular carcinoma patient, three in all, had partial responses.

This table comes from immunoSEQ multiplex PCR, and its TCRdb copy is limited to in-frame clones, with some not included. This sample has 38,000 or so clones, with about 89% found just once. Germline CDR1 is ENHRY and CDR2 is SYGVKD. CDR3 size: 17 residues. V gave up 5 bases and J gave up 4 bases; unmatched junction bases: 8. The V gene is TRBV10-3, the J gene TRBJ2-1, with 13 bases identical to TRBD2. The specimen comprised CD4+ or CD8+ T cells sorted from blood, sampled in a trial of the OX40 agonist ivuxolimab. The source of this sequence is an adult with an advanced solid tumor such as melanoma, head and neck, liver or kidney cancer. The CDR3 region is CAISFGTSGVAYNEQFF. The CDR3 DNA follows: TGTGCCATCAGTTTTGGGACTAGCGGGGTGGCATACAATGAGCAGTTCTTC.